This T cell receptor beta chain was sequenced in a study of cytomegalovirus exposure and HLA in healthy donors. Study results and limitations: Cytomegalovirus association was assigned to some 160 TCR beta chains.

Sequencing was performed with immunoSEQ multiplex PCR; in TCRdb, only in-frame clones are kept and a portion is missing. The table shows fewer than 200,000 clones, with roughly nine tenths occurring only once. CDR3 size: 16 residues. The ends were cut back, 0 bases at V and 8 bases at J, with 16 bases in the middle. The germline V gene has CDR1 MGHRA and CDR2 YSYEKL. Only one count was recorded for this clone. Its antigen is not identified. Sample: PBMCs. The chain carries TRBV4-1 and TRBJ1-4; D possibly corresponds to TRBD1 (6 bases). This receptor was identified in a woman aged 18-30 years in good health and CMV-seropositive. CDR3 amino acids: CASSQEGHRASEKLFF. CDR3 DNA sequence: TGCGCCAGCAGCCAAGAGGGCCACAGGGCGAGCGAAAAACTGTTTTTT.